The rows below give T cell receptor beta chains drawn from one sample of a study of persistence of HIV-infected CD4 T cells. These receptors are not linked to any known antigen. Clones were read by immunoSEQ multiplex PCR, and TCRdb kept only the in-frame ones, dropping some. The sample has more than 15,000 clones; around 78% are singletons. This specimen consisted of CD4+ T cells sorted from PBMCs after roughly 18-hour stimulation, obtained from a patient who received antiretroviral therapy. All receptors derive from an adult man with HIV who was CMV-seropositive. Each CDR3 is given with its conserved first and last residue. D genes are given only for firm matches. Clone size, where shown, is once, few, many, or a class for clones that have expanded.

CASSSGRGREPQHF TGTGCCAGCAGTTCGGGTCGTGGGAGGGAGCCCCAGCATTTT TRBV6-5 - - TRBJ1-5
CASGLVPPGQGALEQYF TGTGCTAGTGGTTTGGTACCACCGGGACAGGGGGCTCTCGAGCAGTACTTC TRBV12-5 TRBD1 - TRBJ2-7
CASSPGGVGSYNEQFF TGTGCCAGCAGCCCCGGTGGGGTGGGCTCCTACAATGAGCAGTTCTTC TRBV7-8 - - TRBJ2-1
CASSLWLKRGGRGADTQYF TGTGCCAGCAGCTTATGGTTGAAGCGGGGGGGCCGAGGGGCAGATACGCAGTATTTT TRBV7-2 TRBD2 - TRBJ2-3
CSARGDYGYTF TGCAGTGCTCGGGGGGACTATGGCTACACCTTC TRBV20-1 - once TRBJ1-2
CASQQGAYNEQFF TGTGCCAGTCAACAGGGGGCTTACAATGAGCAGTTCTTC TRBV19 TRBD1 - TRBJ2-1
CASSEGLRDRLFF TGTGCCAGCAGTGAAGGTCTCCGGGACAGGTTGTTTTTT TRBV28 TRBD1 - TRBJ1-4
CASSLGTITEAFF TGTGCCAGCAGCTTGGGGACAATTACTGAAGCTTTCTTT TRBV5-5 - - TRBJ1-1
CASSRLGLSNQPQHF TGTGCCAGCAGCCGGCTTGGTTTAAGCAATCAGCCCCAGCATTTT TRBV6-5 - - TRBJ1-5
CATSRDKARGQPQHF TGTGCCACCAGCAGAGATAAAGCTCGGGGTCAGCCCCAGCATTTT TRBV15 - - TRBJ1-5
CASSLRRGTEAFF TGTGCCAGCAGCTTGCGAAGGGGCACTGAAGCTTTCTTT TRBV5-6 - - TRBJ1-1
CATSDSSAGGENIQYF TGTGCCACCAGTGATTCCTCAGCGGGGGGCGAAAACATTCAGTACTTC TRBV24-1 TRBD2 few TRBJ2-4
CASSPTEGSVSGAFF TGTGCCAGTAGTCCCACCGAAGGGTCGGTCTCGGGAGCTTTCTTT TRBV19 - - TRBJ1-1
CASSGSPTGSPKFF TGCGCCAGCAGCGGGAGCCCAACCGGGAGCCCTAAGTTCTTC TRBV5-1 - - TRBJ2-1
CASSQITGSDGYTF TGTGCCAGCAGCCAGATTACAGGGTCGGATGGCTACACCTTC TRBV3-1/TRBV3-2 - - TRBJ1-2
CASSASTRTYNEQFF TGTGCCAGCAGTGCCTCGACAAGAACCTACAATGAGCAGTTCTTC TRBV27 - - TRBJ2-1
CASSRGVGDAEAFF TGTGCCAGCAGCCGAGGAGTCGGGGACGCTGAAGCTTTCTTT TRBV4-2 - - TRBJ1-1
CASWTSGRSTDTQYF TGTGCCAGCTGGACTAGCGGGCGAAGCACAGATACGCAGTATTTT TRBV28 TRBD2 - TRBJ2-3
CASSGPSGTSNEQFF TGTGCCAGCAGCGGACCTTCCGGGACCTCCAATGAGCAGTTCTTC TRBV2 - - TRBJ2-1
CASSSQRRGEQYF TGTGCCAGCAGTTCCCAACGCCGGGGAGAGCAGTACTTC TRBV2 - - TRBJ2-7
CASKPGQSSYEQYF TGTGCCAGCAAACCGGGACAGAGCTCCTACGAGCAGTACTTC TRBV5-8 TRBD1 - TRBJ2-7
CASSLNPGGEYEQYF TGTGCCAGCAGCTTAAATCCAGGGGGCGAGTACGAGCAGTACTTC TRBV7-2 TRBD1 few TRBJ2-7
CASSPRSPNIQYF TGTGCCAGCAGCCCCCGCAGTCCGAACATTCAGTACTTC TRBV12-3/TRBV12-4 - - TRBJ2-4
CASSLARGGVTEAFF TGTGCCAGCAGCTTGGCCAGGGGGGGCGTCACTGAAGCTTTCTTT TRBV5-5 TRBD1 - TRBJ1-1